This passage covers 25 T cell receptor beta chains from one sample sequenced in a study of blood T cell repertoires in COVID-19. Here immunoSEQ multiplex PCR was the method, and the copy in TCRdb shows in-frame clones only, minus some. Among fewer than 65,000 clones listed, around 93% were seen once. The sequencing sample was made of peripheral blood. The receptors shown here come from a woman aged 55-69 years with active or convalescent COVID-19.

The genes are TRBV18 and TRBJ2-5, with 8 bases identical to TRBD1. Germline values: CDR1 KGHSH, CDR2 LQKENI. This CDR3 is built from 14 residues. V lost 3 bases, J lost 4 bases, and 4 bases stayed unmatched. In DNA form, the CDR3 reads TGTGCCAGCTCACCGGGACAGGCCGGAGAGACCCAGTACTTC. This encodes CASSPGQAGETQYF.

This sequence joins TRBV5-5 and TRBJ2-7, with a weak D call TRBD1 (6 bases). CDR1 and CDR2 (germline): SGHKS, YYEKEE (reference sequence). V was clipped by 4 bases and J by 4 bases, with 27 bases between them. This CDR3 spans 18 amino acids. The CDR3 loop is CASSPRQPTGLGLYEQYF. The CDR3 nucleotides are TGTGCCAGCAGCCCTAGGCAGCCTACAGGGCTAGGTTTGTACGAGCAGTACTTC.

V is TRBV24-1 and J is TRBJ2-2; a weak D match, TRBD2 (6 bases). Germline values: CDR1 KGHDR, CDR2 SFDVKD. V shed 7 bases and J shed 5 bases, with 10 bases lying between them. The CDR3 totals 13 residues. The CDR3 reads CATREGRTGELFF. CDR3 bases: TGTGCCACCAGGGAGGGCCGAACCGGGGAGCTGTTTTTT.

In DNA form, the CDR3 reads TGTGCCTGGAAGGTCAGACTTTTAACAATGAACACTGAAGCTTTCTTT. This gives the protein CAWKVRLLTMNTEAFF. The chain joins TRBV30 to TRBJ1-1, with D hard to call. This CDR3 has 16 amino acids. The V end was cut by 4 bases, the J end by 0 bases, with 18 bases between. The germline CDR1 and CDR2 sequences are GTSNPN and SVGIG (reference sequence).

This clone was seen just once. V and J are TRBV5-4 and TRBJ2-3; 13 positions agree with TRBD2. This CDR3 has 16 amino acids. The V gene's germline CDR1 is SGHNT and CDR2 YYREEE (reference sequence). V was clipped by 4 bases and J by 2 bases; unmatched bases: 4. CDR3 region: CASSDTSGGATDTQYF. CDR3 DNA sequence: TGTGCCAGCAGCGACACTAGCGGGGGGGCCACAGATACGCAGTATTTT.

Written as DNA, the CDR3 is TGTGCAAGTCGCTTAGGCTCCGACACGAATGGCTACACCTTC. Protein: CASRLGSDTNGYTF. V gene TRBV12-2 combines with J gene TRBJ1-2; the table's D gene call, TRBD1, was not cross checked with the DNA. TRBV12-2 is labeled a pseudogene. This CDR3 contains 14 residues.

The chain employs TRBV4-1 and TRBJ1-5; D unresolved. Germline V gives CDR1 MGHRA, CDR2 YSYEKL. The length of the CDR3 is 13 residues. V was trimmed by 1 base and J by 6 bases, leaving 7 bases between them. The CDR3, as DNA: TGCGCCAGCAGCCAAGTGAGCGTTCAGCCCCAGCATTTT. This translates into CASSQVSVQPQHF.

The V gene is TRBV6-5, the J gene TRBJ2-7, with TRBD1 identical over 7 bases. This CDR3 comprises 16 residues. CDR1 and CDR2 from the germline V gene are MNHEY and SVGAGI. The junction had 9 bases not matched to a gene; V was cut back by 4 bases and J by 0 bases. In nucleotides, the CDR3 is TGTGCCAGCAGTTCGATCGCCGGGACAGCCTCCTACGAGCAGTACTTC. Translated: CASSSIAGTASYEQYF.

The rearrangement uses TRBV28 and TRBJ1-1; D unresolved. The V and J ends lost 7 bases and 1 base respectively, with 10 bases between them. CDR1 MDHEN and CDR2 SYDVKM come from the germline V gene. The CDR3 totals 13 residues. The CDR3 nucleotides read TGTGCCAGCACGAATATACAGAACACTGAAGCTTTCTTT. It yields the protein CASTNIQNTEAFF.

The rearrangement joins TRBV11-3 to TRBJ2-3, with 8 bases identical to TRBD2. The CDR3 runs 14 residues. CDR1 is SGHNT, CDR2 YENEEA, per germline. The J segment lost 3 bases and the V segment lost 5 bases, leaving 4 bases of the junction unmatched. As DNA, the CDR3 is TGTGCCAGCAGCAGAGCGGGAGTAACAGATACGCAGTATTTT. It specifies CASSRAGVTDTQYF.

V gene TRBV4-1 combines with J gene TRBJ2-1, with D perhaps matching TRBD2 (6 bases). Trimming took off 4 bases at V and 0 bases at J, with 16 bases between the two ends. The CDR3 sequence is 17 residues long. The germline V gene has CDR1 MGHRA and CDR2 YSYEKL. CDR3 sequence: CASSRARLENSYNEQFF. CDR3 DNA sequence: TGCGCCAGCAGCCGGGCGAGACTAGAGAACTCCTACAATGAGCAGTTCTTC.

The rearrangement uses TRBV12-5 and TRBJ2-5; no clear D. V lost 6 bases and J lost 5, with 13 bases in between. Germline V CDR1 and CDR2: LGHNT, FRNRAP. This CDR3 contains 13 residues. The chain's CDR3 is CASGLTEVETQYF. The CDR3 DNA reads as TGTGCTAGTGGGCTTACTGAAGTCGAGACCCAGTACTTC. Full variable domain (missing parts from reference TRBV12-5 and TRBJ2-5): DARVTQTPRHKVTEMGQEVTMRCQPILGHNTVFWYRQTMMQGLELLAYFRNRAPLDDSGMPKDRFSAEMPDATLATLKIQPSEPRDSAVYFCASGLTEVETQYFGPGTRLLVL.

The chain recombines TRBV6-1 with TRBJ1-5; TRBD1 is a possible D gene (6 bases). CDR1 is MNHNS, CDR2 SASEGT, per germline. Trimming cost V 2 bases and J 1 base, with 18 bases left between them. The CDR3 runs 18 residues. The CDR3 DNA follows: TGTGCCAGCAGTGAAAAAGATTGGACAGCAATCAGCAATCAGCCCCAGCATTTT. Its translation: CASSEKDWTAISNQPQHF.

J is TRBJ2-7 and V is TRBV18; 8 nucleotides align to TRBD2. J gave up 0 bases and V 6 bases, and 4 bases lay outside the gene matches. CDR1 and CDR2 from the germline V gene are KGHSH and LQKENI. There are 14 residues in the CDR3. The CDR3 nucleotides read TGTGCCAGCTCTCGAAGCGGGAGCTCCTACGAGCAGTACTTC. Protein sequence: CASSRSGSSYEQYF.

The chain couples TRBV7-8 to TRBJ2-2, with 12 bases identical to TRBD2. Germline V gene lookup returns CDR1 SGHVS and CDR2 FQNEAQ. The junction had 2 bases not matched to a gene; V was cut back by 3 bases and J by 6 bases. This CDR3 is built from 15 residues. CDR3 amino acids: CASSFLAGGPGELFF. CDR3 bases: TGTGCCAGCAGCTTTCTAGCGGGAGGGCCCGGGGAGCTGTTTTTT.

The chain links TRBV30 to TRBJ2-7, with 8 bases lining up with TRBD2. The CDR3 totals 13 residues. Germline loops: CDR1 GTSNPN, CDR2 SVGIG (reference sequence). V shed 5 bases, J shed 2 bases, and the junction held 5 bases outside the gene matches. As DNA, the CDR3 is TGTGCCTGGGTTAGCGGGATCCCCTACGAGCAGTACTTC. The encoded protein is CAWVSGIPYEQYF.

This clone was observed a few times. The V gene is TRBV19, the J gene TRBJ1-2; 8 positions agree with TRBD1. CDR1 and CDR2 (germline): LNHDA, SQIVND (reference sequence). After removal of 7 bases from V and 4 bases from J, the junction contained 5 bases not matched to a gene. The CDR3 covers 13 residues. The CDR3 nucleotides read TGTGCCAGTACTCCACAGGGGGTCTATGGCTACACCTTC. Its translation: CASTPQGVYGYTF.

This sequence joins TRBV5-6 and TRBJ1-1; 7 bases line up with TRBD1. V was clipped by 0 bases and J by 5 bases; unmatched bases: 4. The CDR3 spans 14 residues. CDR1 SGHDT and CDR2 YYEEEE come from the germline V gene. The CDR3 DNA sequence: TGTGCCAGCAGCTTGGAAGTCAGGGGGACTGAAGCTTTCTTT. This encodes CASSLEVRGTEAFF.

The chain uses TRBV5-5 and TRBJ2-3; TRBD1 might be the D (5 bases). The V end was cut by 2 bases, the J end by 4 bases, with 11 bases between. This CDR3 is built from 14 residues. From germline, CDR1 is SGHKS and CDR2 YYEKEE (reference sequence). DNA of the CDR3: TGTGCCAGCAGCTTAGAATGGGGCGCAGATACGCAGTATTTT. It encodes CASSLEWGADTQYF.

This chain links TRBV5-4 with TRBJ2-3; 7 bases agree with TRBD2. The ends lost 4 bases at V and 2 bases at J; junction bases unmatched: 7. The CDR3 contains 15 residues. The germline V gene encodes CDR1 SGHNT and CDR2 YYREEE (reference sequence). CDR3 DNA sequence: TGTGCCAGCAGCCTAGGACTAGAGGTCACAGATACGCAGTATTTT. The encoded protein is CASSLGLEVTDTQYF.

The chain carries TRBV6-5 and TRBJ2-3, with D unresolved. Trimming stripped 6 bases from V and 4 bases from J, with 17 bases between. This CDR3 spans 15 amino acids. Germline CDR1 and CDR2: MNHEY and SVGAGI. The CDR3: CASSSQENRADTQYF. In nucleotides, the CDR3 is TGTGCCAGCAGCTCGCAAGAGAACCGAGCAGATACGCAGTATTTT.

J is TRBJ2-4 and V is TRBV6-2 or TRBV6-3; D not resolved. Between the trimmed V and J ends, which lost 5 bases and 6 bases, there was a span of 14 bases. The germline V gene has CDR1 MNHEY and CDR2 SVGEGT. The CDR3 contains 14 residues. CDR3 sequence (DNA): TGTGCCAGCAGTCTGAGCTTGTCGGGAAACATTCAGTACTTC. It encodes CASSLSLSGNIQYF.

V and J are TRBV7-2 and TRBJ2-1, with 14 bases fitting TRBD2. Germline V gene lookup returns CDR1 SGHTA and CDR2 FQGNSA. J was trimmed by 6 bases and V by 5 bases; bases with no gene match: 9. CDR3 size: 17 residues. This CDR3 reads CASSPGLAGGPLNEQFF. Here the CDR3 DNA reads TGTGCCAGCAGCCCAGGACTAGCGGGAGGCCCTCTCAATGAGCAGTTCTTC.

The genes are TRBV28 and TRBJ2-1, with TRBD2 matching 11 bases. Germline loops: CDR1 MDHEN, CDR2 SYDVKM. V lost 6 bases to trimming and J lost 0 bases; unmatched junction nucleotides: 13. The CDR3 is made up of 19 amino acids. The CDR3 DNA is TGTGCCAGCAGCTCGCCCGCCGGGACTAGCGGAAGCTCCTACAATGAGCAGTTCTTC. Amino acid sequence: CASSSPAGTSGSSYNEQFF.

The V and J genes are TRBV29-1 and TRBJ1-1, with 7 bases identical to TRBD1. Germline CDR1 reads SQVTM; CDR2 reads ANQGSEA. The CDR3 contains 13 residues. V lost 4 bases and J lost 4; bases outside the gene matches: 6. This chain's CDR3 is CSVAPGGGTEAFF. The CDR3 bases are TGCAGCGTTGCCCCAGGGGGTGGCACTGAAGCTTTCTTT.